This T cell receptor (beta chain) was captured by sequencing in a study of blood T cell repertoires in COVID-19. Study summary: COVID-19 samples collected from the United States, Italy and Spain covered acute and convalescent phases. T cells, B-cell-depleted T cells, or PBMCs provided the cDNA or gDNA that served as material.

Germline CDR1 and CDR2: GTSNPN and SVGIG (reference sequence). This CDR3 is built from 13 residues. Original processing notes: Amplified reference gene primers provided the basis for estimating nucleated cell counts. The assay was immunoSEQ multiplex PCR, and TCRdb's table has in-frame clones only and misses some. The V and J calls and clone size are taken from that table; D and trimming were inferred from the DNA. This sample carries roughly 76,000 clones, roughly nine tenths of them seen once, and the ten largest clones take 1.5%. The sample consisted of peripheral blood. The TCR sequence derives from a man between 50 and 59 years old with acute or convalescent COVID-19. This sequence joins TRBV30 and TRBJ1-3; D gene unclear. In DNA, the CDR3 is TGTGCTCGGAGCGGGCAGGTGGGAAACACCATATATTTT. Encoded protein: CARSGQVGNTIYF.